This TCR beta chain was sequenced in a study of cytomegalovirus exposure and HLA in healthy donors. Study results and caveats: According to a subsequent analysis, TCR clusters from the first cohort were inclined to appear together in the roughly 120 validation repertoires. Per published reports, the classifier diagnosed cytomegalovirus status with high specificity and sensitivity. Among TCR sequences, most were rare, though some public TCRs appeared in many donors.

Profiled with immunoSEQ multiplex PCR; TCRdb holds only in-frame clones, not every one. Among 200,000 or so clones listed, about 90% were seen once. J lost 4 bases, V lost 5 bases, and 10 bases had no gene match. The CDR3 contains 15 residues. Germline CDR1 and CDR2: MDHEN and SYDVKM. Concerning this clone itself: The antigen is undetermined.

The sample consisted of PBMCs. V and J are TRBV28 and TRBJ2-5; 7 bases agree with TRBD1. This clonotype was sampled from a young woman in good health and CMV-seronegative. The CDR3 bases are TGTGCCAGCAGTACCGGACAGGCTGGGAGAGAGACCCAGTACTTC. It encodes CASSTGQAGRETQYF. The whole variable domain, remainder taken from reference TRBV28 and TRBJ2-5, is DVKVTQSSRYLVKRTGEKVFLECVQDMDHENMFWYRQDPGLGLRLIYFSYDVKMKEKGDIPEGYSVSREKKERFSLILESASTNQTSMYLCASSTGQAGRETQYFGPGTRLLVL.